Sequencing of this T cell receptor (beta chain) was carried out in a study of cytomegalovirus exposure and HLA in healthy donors. General study findings and limits: Subsequent analysis showed first-cohort TCR clusters tending to co-occur in around 110 validation repertoires. Most TCR sequences were uncommon, yet certain public TCRs appeared in many donors.

Assay: immunoSEQ multiplex PCR; the TCRdb copy retains only in-frame clones and omits some. Of around 180,000 clones in the sample, roughly 88% were seen once. Trimming removed 7 bases at V and 2 bases at J, with 18 bases between. There are 15 residues in the CDR3. In germline, CDR1 is MNHNS, CDR2 SASEGT. Turning to this clone: As yet, its antigen is unknown.

J is TRBJ2-7 and V is TRBV6-1, with TRBD1 as a possible D gene (5 bases). This sequence originates from a woman under 30 in good health and CMV-seronegative. The sequencing sample was made of PBMCs. This CDR3 reads CASTQGAVSTYEQYF. For the CDR3, the DNA is TGTGCCAGCACACAAGGGGCAGTTTCAACCTACGAGCAGTACTTC.